This T cell receptor beta chain was identified during a study of T cells after yellow fever vaccination. Overall study: Preparation of fractions with low cell numbers was performed using SMART-Seq v4 Ultra Low Input.

This clonotype has only a few counts. The antigen remains unidentified. Conversion of TCR transcripts into cDNA relied on 5'RACE template switching, which added a universal primer site and UMIs. TCRdb reprocessed the 5' RACE reads via MiXCR and lists one record per CDR3 protein. Among about 220,000 distinct CDR3 sequences listed, 3% to 3.5% were seen once. The CDR3 runs 14 residues. CDR1 and CDR2 from the germline V gene are SGHTA and FQGNSA. J lost 10 bases, V lost 5 bases, and 4 bases had no gene match. Notes on the study in general: Weaker overall, the secondary response nonetheless peaked faster (day 5 versus 15).

The clonotype comes from a man aged 18-30 years who received the YFV17D yellow fever vaccine. The J gene is TRBJ1-6, the V gene TRBV7-2, with 11 bases fitting TRBD1. The starting material was CD4+ T cells sorted from PBMCs, obtained 10 days after the yellow fever booster vaccination. CDR3: CASSADRGLSPLHF. In DNA form, the CDR3 reads TGTGCCAGCAGCGCGGACAGGGGGCTCTCACCCCTCCACTTT.